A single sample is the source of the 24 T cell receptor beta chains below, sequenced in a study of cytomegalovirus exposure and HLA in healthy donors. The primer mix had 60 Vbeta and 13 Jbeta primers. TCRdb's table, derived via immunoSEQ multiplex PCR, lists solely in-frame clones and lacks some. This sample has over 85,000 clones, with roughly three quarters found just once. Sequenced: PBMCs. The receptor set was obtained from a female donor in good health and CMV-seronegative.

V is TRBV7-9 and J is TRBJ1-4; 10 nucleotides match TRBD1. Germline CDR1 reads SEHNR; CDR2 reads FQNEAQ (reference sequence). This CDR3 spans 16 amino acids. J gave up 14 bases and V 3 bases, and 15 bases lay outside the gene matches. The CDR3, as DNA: TGTGCCAGCAGCTTTATCATGACAGGGGGCGTATCTTACCTGTTTTTT. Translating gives CASSFIMTGGVSYLFF.

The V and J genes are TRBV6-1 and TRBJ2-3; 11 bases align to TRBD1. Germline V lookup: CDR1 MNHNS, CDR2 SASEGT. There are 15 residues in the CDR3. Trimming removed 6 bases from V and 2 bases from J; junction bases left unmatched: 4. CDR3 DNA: TGTGCCAGCAGCCGGACAGGGGGCGACACAGATACGCAGTATTTT. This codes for CASSRTGGDTDTQYF.

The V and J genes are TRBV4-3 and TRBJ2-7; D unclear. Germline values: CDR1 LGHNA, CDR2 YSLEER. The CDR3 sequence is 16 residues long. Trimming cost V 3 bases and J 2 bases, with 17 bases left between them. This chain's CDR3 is CASSHRAPPMAYEQYF. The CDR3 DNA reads TGCGCCAGCAGCCACCGAGCCCCGCCGATGGCCTACGAGCAGTACTTC.

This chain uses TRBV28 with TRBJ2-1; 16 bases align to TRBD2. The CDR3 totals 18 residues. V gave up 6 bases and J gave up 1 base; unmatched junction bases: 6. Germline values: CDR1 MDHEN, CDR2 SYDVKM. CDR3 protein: CASRAGTSGRVSYNEQFF. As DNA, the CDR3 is TGTGCCAGCAGGGCCGGGACTAGCGGGAGGGTTTCCTACAATGAGCAGTTCTTC. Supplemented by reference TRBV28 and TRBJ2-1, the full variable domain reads DVKVTQSSRYLVKRTGEKVFLECVQDMDHENMFWYRQDPGLGLRLIYFSYDVKMKEKGDIPEGYSVSREKKERFSLILESASTNQTSMYLCASRAGTSGRVSYNEQFFGPGTRLTVL.

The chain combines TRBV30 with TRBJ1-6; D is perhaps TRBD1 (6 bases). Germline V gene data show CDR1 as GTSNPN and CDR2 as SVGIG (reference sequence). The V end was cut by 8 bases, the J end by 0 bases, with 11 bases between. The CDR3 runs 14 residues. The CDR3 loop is CAGDTSSYNSPLHF. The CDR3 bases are TGTGCCGGGGACACCAGCTCCTATAATTCACCCCTCCACTTT.

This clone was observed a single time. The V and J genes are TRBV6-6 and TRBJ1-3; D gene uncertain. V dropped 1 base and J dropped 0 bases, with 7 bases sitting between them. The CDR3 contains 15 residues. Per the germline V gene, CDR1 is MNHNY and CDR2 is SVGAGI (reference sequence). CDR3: CASSYLEASGNTIYF. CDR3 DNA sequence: TGTGCCAGCAGTTACTTGGAGGCCTCTGGAAACACCATATATTTT.

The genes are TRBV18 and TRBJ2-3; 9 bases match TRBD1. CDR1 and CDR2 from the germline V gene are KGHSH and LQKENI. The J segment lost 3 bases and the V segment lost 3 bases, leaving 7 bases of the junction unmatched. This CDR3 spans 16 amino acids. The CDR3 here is CASSPSGTGRTDTQYF. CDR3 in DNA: TGTGCCAGCTCACCGTCCGGGACAGGGCGGACAGATACGCAGTATTTT.

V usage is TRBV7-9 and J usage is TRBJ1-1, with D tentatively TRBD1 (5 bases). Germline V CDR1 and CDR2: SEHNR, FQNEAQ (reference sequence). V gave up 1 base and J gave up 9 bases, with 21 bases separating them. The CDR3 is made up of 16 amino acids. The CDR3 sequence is CASSLVRAGGSFQAFF. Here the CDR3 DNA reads TGTGCCAGCAGCTTAGTCCGTGCGGGGGGATCCTTCCAAGCTTTCTTT.

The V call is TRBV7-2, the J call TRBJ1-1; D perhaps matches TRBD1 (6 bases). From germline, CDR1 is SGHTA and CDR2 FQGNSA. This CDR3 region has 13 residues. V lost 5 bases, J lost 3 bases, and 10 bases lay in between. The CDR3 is CASSLQGYTEAFF. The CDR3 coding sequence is TGTGCCAGCAGCCTACAGGGTTACACTGAAGCTTTCTTT.

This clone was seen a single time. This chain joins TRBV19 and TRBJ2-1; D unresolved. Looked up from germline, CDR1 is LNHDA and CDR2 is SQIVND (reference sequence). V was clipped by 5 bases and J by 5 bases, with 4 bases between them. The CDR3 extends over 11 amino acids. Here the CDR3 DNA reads TGTGCCAGTAGTGAGAACAATGAGCAGTTCTTC. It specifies CASSENNEQFF.

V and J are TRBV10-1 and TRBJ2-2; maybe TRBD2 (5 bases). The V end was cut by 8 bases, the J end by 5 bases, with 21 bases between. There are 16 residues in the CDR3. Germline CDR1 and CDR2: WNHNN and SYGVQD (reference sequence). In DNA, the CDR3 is TGCGCCAGCTTATGGACCCGGGATCCTAGGACCGGGGAGCTGTTTTTT. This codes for CASLWTRDPRTGELFF.

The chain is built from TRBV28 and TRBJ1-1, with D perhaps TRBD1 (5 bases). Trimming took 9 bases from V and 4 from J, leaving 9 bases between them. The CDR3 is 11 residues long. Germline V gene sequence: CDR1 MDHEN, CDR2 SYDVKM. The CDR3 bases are TGTGCCAGTCAGGGAGGCACTGAAGCTTTCTTT. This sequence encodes CASQGGTEAFF. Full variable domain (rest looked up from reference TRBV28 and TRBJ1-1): DVKVTQSSRYLVKRTGEKVFLECVQDMDHENMFWYRQDPGLGLRLIYFSYDVKMKEKGDIPEGYSVSREKKERFSLILESASTNQTSMYLCASQGGTEAFFGQGTRLTVV.

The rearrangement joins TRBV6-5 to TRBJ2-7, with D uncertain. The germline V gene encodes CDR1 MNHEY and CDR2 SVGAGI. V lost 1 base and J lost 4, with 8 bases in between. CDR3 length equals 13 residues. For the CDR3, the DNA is TGTGCCAGCAGTTACTACAGAGATTACGAGCAGTACTTC. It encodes CASSYYRDYEQYF.

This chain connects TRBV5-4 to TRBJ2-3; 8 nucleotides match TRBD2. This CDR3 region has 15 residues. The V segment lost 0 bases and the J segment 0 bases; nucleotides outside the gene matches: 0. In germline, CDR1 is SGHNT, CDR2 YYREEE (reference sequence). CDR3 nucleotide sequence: TGTGCCAGCAGCTTGGAGCGGGGGAGCACAGATACGCAGTATTTT. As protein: CASSLERGSTDTQYF.

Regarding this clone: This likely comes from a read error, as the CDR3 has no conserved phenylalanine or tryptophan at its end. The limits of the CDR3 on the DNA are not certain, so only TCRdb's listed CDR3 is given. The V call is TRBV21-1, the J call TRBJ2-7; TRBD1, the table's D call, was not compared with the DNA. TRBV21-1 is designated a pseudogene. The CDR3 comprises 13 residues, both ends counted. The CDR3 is CASSRTGTGLRAG.

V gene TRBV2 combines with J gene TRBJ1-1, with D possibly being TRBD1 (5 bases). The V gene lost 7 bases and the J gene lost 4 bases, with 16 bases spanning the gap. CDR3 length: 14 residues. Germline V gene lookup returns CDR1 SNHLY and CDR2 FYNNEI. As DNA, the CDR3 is TGTGCCAGCATCCCCAGGGATCTGCGCACTGAAGCTTTCTTT. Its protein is CASIPRDLRTEAFF.

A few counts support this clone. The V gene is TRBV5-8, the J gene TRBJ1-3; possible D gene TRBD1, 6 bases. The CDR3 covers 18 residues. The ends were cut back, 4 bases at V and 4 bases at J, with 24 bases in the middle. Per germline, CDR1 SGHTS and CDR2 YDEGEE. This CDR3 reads CASSEGSSLGALGNTIYF. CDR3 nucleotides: TGTGCCAGCAGCGAGGGTTCTTCGCTGGGGGCGTTGGGAAACACCATATATTTT.

The CDR3 region has the DNA TGCGCCAGCAGCCAAGGCCCGATATTACAGGGCTCCTACGAGCAGTACTTC. As protein: CASSQGPILQGSYEQYF. The chain joins TRBV4-1 to TRBJ2-7; TRBD1 might be the D (6 bases). Deletions cut 1 base from V and 0 bases from J, with 16 bases between. The CDR3 extends over 17 amino acids. Germline V lookup: CDR1 MGHRA, CDR2 YSYEKL.

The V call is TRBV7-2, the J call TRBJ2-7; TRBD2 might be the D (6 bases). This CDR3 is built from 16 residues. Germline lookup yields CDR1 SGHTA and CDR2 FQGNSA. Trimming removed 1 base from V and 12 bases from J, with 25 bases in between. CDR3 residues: CASSLVGGDGLQSMYF. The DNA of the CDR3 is TGTGCCAGCAGCTTAGTGGGAGGAGACGGATTACAAAGCATGTACTTC.

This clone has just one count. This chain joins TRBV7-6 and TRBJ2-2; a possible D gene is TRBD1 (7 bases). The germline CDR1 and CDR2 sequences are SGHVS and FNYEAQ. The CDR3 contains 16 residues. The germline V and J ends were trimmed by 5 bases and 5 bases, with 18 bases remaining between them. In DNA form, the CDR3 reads TGTGCCAGCAGCCCCAGGGGGGAAGAAAGAACCGGGGAGCTGTTTTTT. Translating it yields CASSPRGEERTGELFF.

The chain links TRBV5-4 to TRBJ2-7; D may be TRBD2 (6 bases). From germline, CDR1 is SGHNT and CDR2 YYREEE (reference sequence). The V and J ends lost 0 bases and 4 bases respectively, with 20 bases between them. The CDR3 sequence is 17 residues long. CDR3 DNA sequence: TGTGCCAGCAGCTTGGGGGGTGGGGGGAGTCAAGGGTACGAGCAGTACTTC. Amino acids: CASSLGGGGSQGYEQYF.

CDR3 in amino acids: CASSTSGTYNEQFF. CDR3 nucleotide sequence: TGTGCCAGCAGCACTAGCGGGACCTACAATGAGCAGTTCTTC. V usage is TRBV11-2 and J usage is TRBJ2-1; TRBD2 aligns across 10 bases. Germline CDR1 is SGHAT and CDR2 is FQNNGV. V was pared by 5 bases and J by 2 bases, with 0 bases of the junction left unmatched. The CDR3 contains 14 residues.

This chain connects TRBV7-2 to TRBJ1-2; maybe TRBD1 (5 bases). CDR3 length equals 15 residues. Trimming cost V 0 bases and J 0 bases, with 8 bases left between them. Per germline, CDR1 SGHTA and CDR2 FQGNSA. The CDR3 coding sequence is TGTGCCAGCAGCTTAGCGGAGGGGCCTAACTATGGCTACACCTTC. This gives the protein CASSLAEGPNYGYTF.

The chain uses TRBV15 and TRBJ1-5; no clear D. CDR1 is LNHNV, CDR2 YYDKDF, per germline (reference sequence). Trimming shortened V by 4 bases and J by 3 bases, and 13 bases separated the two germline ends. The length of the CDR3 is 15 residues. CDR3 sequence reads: CATSMKTGFNQPQHF. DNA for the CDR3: TGTGCCACCAGCATGAAGACGGGATTCAATCAGCCCCAGCATTTT.